These T cell receptor beta chains were read from a single sample in a study of cytomegalovirus exposure and HLA in healthy donors. Clones were sequenced by immunoSEQ multiplex PCR, and TCRdb holds only the in-frame ones, with some missing. Among some 150,000 clones listed, roughly four fifths were seen once. What was sequenced was PBMCs. These receptors came from a female donor in good health and CMV-seropositive. The CDR3 runs from the conserved cysteine through the conserved F or W. Fields, in order: V gene, clone size, J gene, CDR3 protein. Expanded clones are given a class, and other clones once, few, many or no size at all.

V: TRBV18; size: -; J: TRBJ2-2; CDR3: CASSPELAGIGTGELFF
V: TRBV5-1; size: -; J: TRBJ1-2; CDR3: CASSLGGQGGYGYTF
V: TRBV28; size: -; J: TRBJ2-5; CDR3: CASSSDQGALQETQYF
V: TRBV19; size: -; J: -; CDR3: CASSIGGRSSYEQYF
V: TRBV30; size: -; J: TRBJ2-2; CDR3: CAWSTSWGAVTGELFF
V: TRBV4-1; size: -; J: TRBJ1-2; CDR3: CASSQAPDRDGDGYTF
V: TRBV4-1; size: -; J: TRBJ2-2; CDR3: CASSVEGANPGELFF
V: TRBV5-5; size: -; J: TRBJ2-6; CDR3: CASSDNRGQTTSGANVLTF
V: TRBV5-6; size: few; J: TRBJ2-2; CDR3: CASSLTGTATGELFF
V: TRBV6-7; size: -; J: TRBJ2-1; CDR3: CASSSSGGVSYNEQFF
V: TRBV18; size: -; J: TRBJ1-3; CDR3: CASSPNRAGNTIYF
V: TRBV5-1; size: once; J: TRBJ1-2; CDR3: CASSRDTNYGYTF
V: TRBV10-3; size: -; J: TRBJ1-6; CDR3: CAISDPQDGTPLHF
V: TRBV2; size: -; J: TRBJ2-7; CDR3: CASRTVEGYEQYF
V: TRBV25-1; size: -; J: TRBJ1-2; CDR3: CASSEYWGVGYTF
V: TRBV4-1; size: -; J: TRBJ2-2; CDR3: CASSQAPTSGITGELFF
V: TRBV10-3; size: -; J: TRBJ2-6; CDR3: CAIAGDPGANVLTF
V: TRBV10-3; size: once; J: TRBJ2-2; CDR3: CAISLAVNTGELFF
V: TRBV2; size: -; J: TRBJ1-5; CDR3: CASSGANNQPQHF
V: TRBV14; size: few; J: TRBJ1-2; CDR3: CASSQDRNYGYTF
V: TRBV9; size: -; J: TRBJ2-5; CDR3: CASSVTHRGETQYF
V: TRBV7-3; size: -; J: TRBJ2-3; CDR3: CASSLRAGVTGDTQYF
V: TRBV6-9; size: -; J: TRBJ1-5; CDR3: CAGSGTGDTHQPQHF
V: TRBV7-8; size: few; J: TRBJ1-2; CDR3: CASSWDRGSYGYTF
V: TRBV9; size: -; J: TRBJ1-2; CDR3: CASRGTGGVDGYTF
V: TRBV9; size: once; J: TRBJ1-1; CDR3: CASSVGSSRITEAFF
V: TRBV4-1; size: -; J: TRBJ2-2; CDR3: CASSQAGLANTGELFF
V: TRBV11-2; size: -; J: -; CDR3: CASSLESRQGAYEQYF
V: TRBV27; size: -; J: TRBJ2-1; CDR3: CASSLLGQGFGNEQFF
V: TRBV7-2; size: few; J: TRBJ1-1; CDR3: CASSRERLDTEAFF
V: TRBV6-1; size: -; J: TRBJ1-2; CDR3: CASRLNYGYTF
V: TRBV7-9; size: -; J: TRBJ1-1; CDR3: CASRVQGGMNTEAFF
V: TRBV10-3; size: once; J: TRBJ1-1; CDR3: CAIRETGHMNTEAFF
V: TRBV5-1; size: -; J: TRBJ2-2; CDR3: CASSPDTAGELFF
V: TRBV19; size: -; J: TRBJ2-3; CDR3: CASSTSGASTDTQYF
V: TRBV14; size: -; J: TRBJ2-7; CDR3: CASSQGAGVGGSYEQYF
V: TRBV6-1; size: -; J: TRBJ1-3; CDR3: CASSEWATDSGNTIYF
V: TRBV27; size: -; J: TRBJ2-7; CDR3: CASSLASGNPYEQYF
V: TRBV7-2; size: -; J: TRBJ2-5; CDR3: CASRVSGTGKGETQYF
V: TRBV5-5; size: -; J: TRBJ1-4; CDR3: CASSLLRGEKLFF
V: TRBV5-6; size: -; J: TRBJ2-3; CDR3: CASSSVGTGADTQYF
V: TRBV5-5; size: -; J: TRBJ2-7; CDR3: CASSVTGFYEQYF